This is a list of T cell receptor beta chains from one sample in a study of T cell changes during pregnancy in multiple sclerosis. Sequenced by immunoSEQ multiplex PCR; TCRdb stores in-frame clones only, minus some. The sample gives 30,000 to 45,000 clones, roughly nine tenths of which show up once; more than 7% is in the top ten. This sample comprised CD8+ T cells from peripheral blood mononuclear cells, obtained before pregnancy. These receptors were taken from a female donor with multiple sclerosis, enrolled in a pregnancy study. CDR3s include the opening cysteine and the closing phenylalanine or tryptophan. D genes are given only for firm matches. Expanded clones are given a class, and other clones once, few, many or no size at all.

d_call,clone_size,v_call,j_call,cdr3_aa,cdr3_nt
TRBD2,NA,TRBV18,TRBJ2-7,CASSPPAGVLSEQYF,TGTGCCAGCTCACCACCGGCGGGAGTGCTGAGCGAGCAGTACTTC
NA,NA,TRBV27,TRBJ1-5,CASSLQGPVQPQHF,TGTGCCAGCAGTTTACAGGGGCCCGTACAGCCCCAGCATTTT
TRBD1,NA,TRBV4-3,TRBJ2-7,CASSQDRGSAYEQYF,TGCGCCAGCAGCCAGGACAGGGGGTCAGCCTACGAGCAGTACTTC
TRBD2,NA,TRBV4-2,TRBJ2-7,CASSQKGLAEYEQYF,TGTGCCAGCAGCCAAAAGGGACTAGCAGAGTACGAGCAGTACTTC
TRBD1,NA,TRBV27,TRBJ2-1,CATLAVGDRAYNEQFF,TGTGCCACCCTCGCCGTGGGGGACAGGGCCTACAATGAGCAGTTCTTC
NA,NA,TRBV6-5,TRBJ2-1,CATASDKQPYNEQFF,TGTGCCACCGCCTCCGACAAACAGCCTTACAATGAGCAGTTCTTC
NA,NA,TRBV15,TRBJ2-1,CATTSGRYNEQFF,TGTGCCACCACCTCGGGTCGCTACAATGAGCAGTTCTTC
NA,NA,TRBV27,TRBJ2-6,CASSKQVKGANVLTF,TGTGCCAGCAGTAAACAGGTCAAGGGGGCCAACGTCCTGACTTTC
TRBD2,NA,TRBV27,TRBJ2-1,CASSIAGGEQFF,TGTGCCAGCAGTATAGCGGGGGGGGAGCAGTTCTTC
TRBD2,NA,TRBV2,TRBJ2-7,CASIGGRAVHEQYF,TGTGCCAGCATTGGCGGGAGGGCCGTGCACGAGCAGTACTTC
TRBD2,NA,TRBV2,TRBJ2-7,CASSGTSGVSYEQYF,TGTGCCAGCAGCGGTACTAGCGGGGTATCCTACGAGCAGTACTTC
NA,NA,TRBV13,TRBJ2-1,CASSHGGTRYNEQFF,TGTGCCAGCAGCCACGGCGGGACTCGATACAATGAGCAGTTCTTC
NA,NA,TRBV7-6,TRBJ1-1,CASSLGATEAFF,TGTGCCAGCAGCTTAGGGGCCACTGAAGCTTTCTTT
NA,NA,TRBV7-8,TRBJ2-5,CASITPGDETQYF,TGTGCTAGCATAACCCCAGGGGACGAGACCCAGTACTTC
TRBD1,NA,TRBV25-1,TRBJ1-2,CASFGTGGFYSDYGYTF,TGTGCCAGCTTCGGGACAGGGGGCTTCTATTCGGACTATGGCTACACCTTC
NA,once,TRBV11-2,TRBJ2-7,CASSLGLTYEQYF,TGTGCCAGCAGCTTAGGACTCACCTACGAGCAGTACTTC
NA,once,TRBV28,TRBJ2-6,CASGSRVSGANVLTF,TGTGCCAGCGGATCACGGGTCTCTGGGGCCAACGTCCTGACTTTC
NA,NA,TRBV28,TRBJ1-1,CASSPGGNTEAFF,TGTGCCAGCAGCCCGGGGGGGAACACTGAAGCTTTCTTT
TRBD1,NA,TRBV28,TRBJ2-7,CASSGTVYEQYF,TGTGCCAGCAGCGGGACAGTCTACGAGCAGTACTTC
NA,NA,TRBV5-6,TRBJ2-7,CASSSAGSIGRQQYF,TGTGCCAGCAGCTCGGCGGGAAGTATAGGGAGACAGCAGTACTTC
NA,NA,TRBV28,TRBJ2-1,CASSSRNNEQFF,TGTGCCAGCAGTTCCCGTAACAATGAGCAGTTCTTC
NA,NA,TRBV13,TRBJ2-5,CASSIRPGGRGETQYF,TGTGCCAGCAGCATACGTCCGGGGGGCAGGGGAGAGACCCAGTACTTC